This T cell receptor (beta chain) was sequenced during a study of blood T cells in healthy people across ages. The use of a sample-barcoded 5' primer and a J-beta primer mix characterized a second PCR of roughly 7 to 12 cycles. Each cDNA molecule, via a template-switch adaptor with 12 random nucleotides, was tagged. TCRdb ran MiXCR on the 5' RACE reads and lists one entry per CDR3 protein. The table shows about 570,000 distinct CDR3 sequences, with roughly 29% occurring only once. Overall study findings and caveats: Estimates of total diversity, which came from one million sequenced T cells, were considered to be underestimates. While age rose, TCR beta diversity per million T cells dropped in a roughly linear way.

As regards this clonotype: The antigen is not known.

Drawing of peripheral blood yielded about 10 milliliters from each donor. Germline V gene lookup returns CDR1 SGHKS and CDR2 YYEKEE (reference sequence). This CDR3 spans 12 amino acids. Losses at the gene ends were 5 bases for V and 13 bases for J; bases not matched to a gene: 8. The sequence derives from an older woman in good health. Sequencing was performed on blood. V is TRBV5-5 and J is TRBJ2-1; TRBD1 matches at 8 bases. The CDR3, as DNA: TGTGCCAGCAGTAAGCCGGGACAGGAACAGTTCTTC. It translates to CASSKPGQEQFF.